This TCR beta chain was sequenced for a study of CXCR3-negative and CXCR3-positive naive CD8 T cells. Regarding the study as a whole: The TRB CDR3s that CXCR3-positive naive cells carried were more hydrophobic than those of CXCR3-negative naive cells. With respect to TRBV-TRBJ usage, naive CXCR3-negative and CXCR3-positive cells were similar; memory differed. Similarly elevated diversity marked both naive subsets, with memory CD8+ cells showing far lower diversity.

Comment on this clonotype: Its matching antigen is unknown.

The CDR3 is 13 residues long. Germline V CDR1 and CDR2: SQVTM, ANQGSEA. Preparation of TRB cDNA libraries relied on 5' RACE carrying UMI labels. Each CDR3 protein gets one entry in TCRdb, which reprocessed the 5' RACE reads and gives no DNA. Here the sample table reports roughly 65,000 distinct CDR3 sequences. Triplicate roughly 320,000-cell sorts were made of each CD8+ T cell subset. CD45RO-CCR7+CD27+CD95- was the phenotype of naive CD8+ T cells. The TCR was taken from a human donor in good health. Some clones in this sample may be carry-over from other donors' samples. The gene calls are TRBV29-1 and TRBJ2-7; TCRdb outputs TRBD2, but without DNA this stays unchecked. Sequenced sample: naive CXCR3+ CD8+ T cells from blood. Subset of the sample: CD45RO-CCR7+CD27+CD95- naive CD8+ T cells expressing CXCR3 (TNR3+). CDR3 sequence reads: CSANGAGSYEQYF.